This TCR beta chain appears in the sequencing data of a study of shared clonotypes between healthy human individuals. This table comes from immunoSEQ multiplex PCR, and its TCRdb copy is limited to in-frame clones, with some not included. In the table there are under 1,100,000 clones, 65% to 75% of which are singletons. This CDR3 contains 14 residues. Trimming removed 7 bases from V and 6 bases from J, with 13 bases in between. CDR1 is MNHEY, CDR2 SVGAGI, per germline. The material sequenced was memory CD4+ T cells sorted from blood. The subset was: CD45RA-negative fraction. The sequence was collected from a man aged 18 to 29 in good health. The rearrangement uses TRBV6-5 and TRBJ1-6; D gene ambiguous. CDR3 in amino acids: CASTTTGRNSPLHF. The DNA for the CDR3 is TGTGCCAGCACCACCACCGGGCGTAATTCACCCCTCCACTTT.